This T cell receptor (beta chain) came from a study of T cell changes during pregnancy in multiple sclerosis. The CDR3 loop spans 16 amino acids. V was shortened by 7 bases and J by 6 bases, with 24 bases between the two germline ends. In germline, CDR1 is MNHEY, CDR2 SMNVEV (reference sequence). Only in-frame clones appear in the TCRdb table, and some are missing; sequencing was by immunoSEQ multiplex PCR. The profile covers about 65,000 clones, with about 92% appearing a single time and 3% taken by the ten largest. The chain uses TRBV27 and TRBJ1-1; possibly TRBD1 for D (6 bases). The source was CD8+ T cells from peripheral blood mononuclear cells, collected in the third trimester of pregnancy. The sequence derives from a female donor in good health, enrolled as a control in a pregnancy study. The CDR3 DNA reads as TGTGCCAGCATCGAAAGGGGTCCCGGGACACTGGCTGAAGCTTTCTTT. Its translation is CASIERGPGTLAEAFF.